The source of this TCR beta chain is a study of T-cell memory formation after mild COVID-19. Turning to the study itself: TCR clusters were mostly donor specific.

Overall study findings and caveats: The finding that pre-infection memory included some responding clones suggested that cross-reactive memory joined. Nothing showed for sure that second-wave clones peaking on day 37 were SARS-CoV-2 specific.

CDR3 length: 14 amino acids. Germline V gene sequence: CDR1 SNHLY, CDR2 FYNNEI. J gave up 4 bases and V 5 bases, and 5 bases lay outside the gene matches. In its sample, this clonotype was seen a few times. Its antigen is as yet unknown. TCRalpha and TCRbeta libraries used 5'RACE with constant-segment primers and UMIs. TCRdb ran MiXCR on the 5' RACE reads and lists one entry per CDR3 protein. The data contain some 450,000 distinct CDR3 sequences, under 20% of them seen just once; the ten biggest clones take up approximately 21%. This sequence joins TRBV2 and TRBJ2-3; TRBD1 matches 8 bases. The receptor was isolated from a man younger than 35 who had mild COVID-19 (a few samples of this study predate the infection). Cell type and time point are not known. The material sequenced was PBMCs or a T cell subset sorted from them (not recorded which). CDR3 in amino acids: CASSRDRGPDTQYF. The CDR3 DNA reads as TGTGCCAGCAGTCGAGACAGGGGACCAGATACGCAGTATTTT.